The T cell receptor beta chain under discussion was sequenced for a study of cytomegalovirus exposure and HLA in healthy donors. Trimming pared 4 bases from V and 10 bases from J, leaving 16 bases between. CDR3 length: 12 residues. Germline lookup yields CDR1 GTSNPN and CDR2 SVGIG (reference sequence). PCR used 60 Vbeta primers and 13 Jbeta primers. Libraries were prepared by immunoSEQ multiplex PCR; TCRdb keeps only in-frame clonotypes and omits some of them. Of about 150,000 clones in the sample, 84% were seen once. The gene calls are TRBV30 and TRBJ2-5, with D possibly matching TRBD1 (5 bases). Sequenced input: PBMCs. The TCR comes from a girl aged 10 to 17 in good health and CMV-seropositive. In DNA form, the CDR3 reads TGTGCCTGGACGGACAAGGTGGTCGACCAGTACTTC. Its protein is CAWTDKVVDQYF.